The 12 T cell receptor beta chains in this list originate from one sample, sequenced in a study of shared clonotypes between healthy human individuals. Some clones are missing from TCRdb's copy, which holds only in-frame ones; the method was immunoSEQ multiplex PCR. The sample yields about 470,000 clones, 70% to 80% seen once. Sequences were obtained from PBMCs. The origin of the receptors is a woman in her forties in good health. Some clones in this sample may be carry-over from other donors' samples.

The chain uses TRBV7-8 and TRBJ2-7; 7 nucleotides align to TRBD1. Germline lookup yields CDR1 SGHVS and CDR2 FQNEAQ. The junction had 0 bases not matched to a gene; V was cut back by 1 base and J by 0 bases. This CDR3 is 14 amino acids long. Written as DNA, the CDR3 is TGTGCCAGCAGCTTAGGGGACAGCTCCTACGAGCAGTACTTC. It translates to CASSLGDSSYEQYF. The full variable domain, its missing parts supplied by reference TRBV7-8 and TRBJ2-7, is GAGVSQSPRYKVAKRGQDVALRCDPISGHVSLFWYQQALGQGPEFLTYFQNEAQLDKSGLPSDRFFAERPEGSVSTLKIQRTQQEDSAVYLCASSLGDSSYEQYFGPGTRLTVT.

The chain carries TRBV7-3 and TRBJ2-1, with 9 bases matching TRBD2. CDR1 SGHTA and CDR2 FQGTGA come from the germline V gene. The trim removed 5 bases at V and 5 bases at J, leaving 7 bases unmatched. The CDR3 loop spans 15 amino acids. The CDR3 is CASSPRVAGDNEQFF. The CDR3 DNA is TGTGCCAGCAGCCCGAGGGTAGCGGGGGACAATGAGCAGTTCTTC.

Only one count was recorded for this clone. The chain carries TRBV6-6 and TRBJ2-3; 8 bases fit TRBD1. Looked up from germline, CDR1 is MNHNY and CDR2 is SVGAGI (reference sequence). The CDR3 sequence is 14 residues long. With 10 bases clipped from V and 3 bases from J, the junction kept 9 bases outside the gene matches. This CDR3 reads CATGTGTGTDTQYF. For the CDR3, the DNA is TGTGCCACAGGTACCGGGACAGGTACAGATACGCAGTATTTT.

This clone was picked up one time. This sample includes further DNA sequences coding for the same CDR3. The chain recombines TRBV5-6 with TRBJ2-7; unclear D gene. Trimming left V 2 bases short and J 0 bases short, with 6 bases between. This CDR3 is 13 amino acids long. The germline V gene has CDR1 SGHDT and CDR2 YYEEEE. CDR3 protein: CASSFPGSYEQYF. CDR3 DNA sequence: TGTGCCAGCAGCTTCCCGGGCTCCTACGAGCAGTACTTC. The full variable domain, rest sourced from reference TRBV5-6 and TRBJ2-7, is DAGVTQSPTHLIKTRGQQVTLRCSPKSGHDTVSWYQQALGQGPQFIFQYYEEEERQRGNFPDRFSGHQFPNYSSELNVNALLLGDSALYLCASSFPGSYEQYFGPGTRLTVT.

This rearrangement joins TRBV10-2 to TRBJ1-1; tentative D call: TRBD1 (5 bases). Trimming took 6 bases from V and 6 from J, leaving 17 bases between them. The CDR3 has 14 residues. Germline loops: CDR1 WSHSY, CDR2 SAAADI. The CDR3 DNA sequence: TGCGCCAGCAGACCGTATTCGGGCAGGGCTGAAGCTTTCTTT. This codes for CASRPYSGRAEAFF.

The rearrangement links TRBV10-3 to TRBJ2-1, with a tentative D call TRBD1 (6 bases). This CDR3 is 14 amino acids long. Germline V gives CDR1 ENHRY, CDR2 SYGVKD. V lost 10 bases to trimming and J lost 0 bases, with 13 bases between them. CDR3 residues: CATNRESSYNEQFF. CDR3 DNA: TGTGCCACTAACAGGGAGAGCTCCTACAATGAGCAGTTCTTC.

The rearrangement uses TRBV7-8 and TRBJ2-1, with 11 nucleotides matching TRBD2. This CDR3 is 15 amino acids long. CDR1 is SGHVS and CDR2 is FQNEAQ in the germline V gene. Trimming took 5 bases from V and 6 from J; bases not matched to a gene: 6. CDR3 nucleotide sequence: TGTGCCAGCAGCGACCTTAGCGGGAGGGGCAATGAGCAGTTCTTC. Translating it yields CASSDLSGRGNEQFF. The full variable domain, its missing parts supplied by reference TRBV7-8 and TRBJ2-1, is GAGVSQSPRYKVAKRGQDVALRCDPISGHVSLFWYQQALGQGPEFLTYFQNEAQLDKSGLPSDRFFAERPEGSVSTLKIQRTQQEDSAVYLCASSDLSGRGNEQFFGPGTRLTVL.

V usage is TRBV9 and J usage is TRBJ2-1; no reliable D call. Germline loops: CDR1 SGDLS, CDR2 YYNGEE. The CDR3 sequence is 14 residues long. The V end lost 1 base, the J end lost 5 bases, and 10 bases lay between the germline ends. This CDR3 reads CASSVLAKNNEQFF. DNA for the CDR3: TGTGCCAGCAGCGTATTAGCCAAAAACAATGAGCAGTTCTTC.

The genes are TRBV23-1 and TRBJ1-1; D gene unclear. TRBV23-1 belongs to the ORF category, with a function that is uncertain. V was cut by 0 bases and J by 1 base, with 6 bases left in between. CDR3 size: 14 residues. CDR3 sequence reads: CASSQSAGNTEAFF. CDR3 in DNA: TGCGCCAGCAGTCAATCGGCGGGGAACACTGAAGCTTTCTTT.

This chain joins TRBV4-2 and TRBJ2-7; D may match TRBD1 or TRBD2 (5 bases each). CDR3 length: 14 amino acids. The ends were cut back, 1 base at V and 2 bases at J, with 9 bases in the middle. Germline V gene lookup returns CDR1 LGHNA and CDR2 YNFKEQ. CDR3 residues: CASSQAGPPYEQYF. The DNA of the CDR3 is TGTGCCAGCAGCCAAGCGGGACCCCCCTACGAGCAGTACTTC.

V is TRBV30 and J is TRBJ2-2, with D perhaps TRBD1 (6 bases). This CDR3 has 13 amino acids. Germline CDR1 reads GTSNPN; CDR2 reads SVGIG (reference sequence). Trimming cost V 7 bases and J 4 bases, with 13 bases left between them. CDR3 region: CASPGGATGELFF. The CDR3 DNA sequence: TGTGCCTCGCCTGGGGGCGCCACCGGGGAGCTGTTTTTT.

The rearrangement links TRBV6-1 to TRBJ2-7; 7 positions agree with TRBD1. CDR1 and CDR2 from the germline V gene are MNHNS and SASEGT. Germline trimming cut 6 bases from V and 3 bases from J; bases unmatched to any gene: 2. The CDR3 loop spans 12 amino acids. The chain's CDR3 is CASRDRRYEQYF. In nucleotides, the CDR3 is TGTGCCAGCAGGGACAGGCGCTACGAGCAGTACTTC.